This TCR beta chain is drawn from a study of neurological immune-mediated disorders. This clonotype was counted ten times or more. The authors produced cDNA by 5'RACE using 10-nucleotide random UMIs. TCRdb re-derived calls from the 5' RACE reads in MiXCR, one entry per CDR3 protein. This table holds more than 75,000 distinct CDR3 sequences, around 10% found once. This CDR3 is 18 amino acids long. Germline assignment: CDR1 SGHRS and CDR2 YFSETQ. The V segment lost 4 bases and the J segment 3 bases; nucleotides outside the gene matches: 13. This TCR derives from a middle-aged man in good health. V gene TRBV5-1 combines with J gene TRBJ2-1; 10 bases fit TRBD1. What was sequenced was PBMCs. CDR3 coding DNA: TGCGCCAGCAGCATCCTGACAGGGGGCGCATTAGGCTACAATGAGCAGTTCTTC. It encodes CASSILTGGALGYNEQFF.